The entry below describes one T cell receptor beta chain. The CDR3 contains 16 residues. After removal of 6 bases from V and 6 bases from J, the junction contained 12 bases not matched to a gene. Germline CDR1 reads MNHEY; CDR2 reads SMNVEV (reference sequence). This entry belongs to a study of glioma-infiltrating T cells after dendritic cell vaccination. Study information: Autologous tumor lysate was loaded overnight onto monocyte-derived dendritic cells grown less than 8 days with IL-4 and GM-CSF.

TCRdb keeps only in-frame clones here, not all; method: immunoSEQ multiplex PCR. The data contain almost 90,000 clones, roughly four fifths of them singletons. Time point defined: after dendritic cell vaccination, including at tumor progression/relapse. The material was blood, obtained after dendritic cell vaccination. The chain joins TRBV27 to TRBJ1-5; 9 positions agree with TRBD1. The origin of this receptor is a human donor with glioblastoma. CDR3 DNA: TGTGCCAGCAGAGCGGAGACAGGGGGATATGGTCAGCCCCAGCATTTT. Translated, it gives CASRAETGGYGQPQHF.